A single sample gave rise to the 24 T cell receptor beta chains below, sequenced in a study of cytomegalovirus exposure and HLA in healthy donors. The assay was immunoSEQ multiplex PCR, and TCRdb's table has in-frame clones only and misses some. The data show more than 140,000 clones, roughly nine tenths seen once. Source material: PBMCs. These receptors came from a young woman in good health and CMV-seropositive.

This clone was seen a handful of times. V usage is TRBV19 and J usage is TRBJ1-2, with D unresolved. This CDR3 spans 12 amino acids. V was clipped by 4 bases and J by 6 bases, with 9 bases between them. Germline V gene lookup returns CDR1 LNHDA and CDR2 SQIVND (reference sequence). CDR3 in amino acids: CASSNEGHGYTF. The CDR3 nucleotides are TGTGCCAGTAGTAACGAGGGCCATGGCTACACCTTC.

The chain employs TRBV6-1 and TRBJ1-2; no clear D gene. V lost 7 bases and J lost 2, with 11 bases in between. The CDR3 is made up of 13 amino acids. Germline V gene lookup returns CDR1 MNHNS and CDR2 SASEGT. CDR3 sequence (DNA): TGTGCCAGCACCATGGGCAAGAACTATGGCTACACCTTC. The encoded protein is CASTMGKNYGYTF.

The V call is TRBV15, the J call TRBJ2-1, with a tentative D call TRBD2 (5 bases). This CDR3 is 17 amino acids long. The V end was cut by 0 bases, the J end by 4 bases, with 16 bases between. Per germline, CDR1 LNHNV and CDR2 YYDKDF (reference sequence). This chain's CDR3 is CATSRDLPGRDYNEQFF. The CDR3 DNA reads as TGTGCCACCAGCAGAGATCTACCGGGAAGGGATTACAATGAGCAGTTCTTC.

The chain links TRBV5-8 to TRBJ2-7; D may be TRBD1 (6 bases). Between the trimmed V and J ends, which lost 0 bases and 2 bases, there was a span of 15 bases. There are 16 residues in the CDR3. Germline loops: CDR1 SGHTS, CDR2 YDEGEE. CDR3 sequence (DNA): TGTGCCAGCAGCTTGGGTCAGGGGTTCTTAGCCTACGAGCAGTACTTC. It is translated as CASSLGQGFLAYEQYF.

This clone was detected only once. This rearrangement joins TRBV5-1 to TRBJ2-7; a weak D match, TRBD2 (6 bases). Germline-derived CDR1 and CDR2 are SGHRS and YFSETQ. V gave up 0 bases and J gave up 6 bases, with 16 bases separating them. The CDR3 is made up of 15 amino acids. The CDR3 loop reads CASSLGDGGLLEQYF. CDR3 nucleotide sequence: TGCGCCAGCAGCTTGGGGGACGGGGGATTACTCGAGCAGTACTTC.

The chain carries TRBV19 and TRBJ2-7, with a possible D match to TRBD2 (6 bases). Trimming took off 5 bases at V and 1 base at J, with 12 bases between the two ends. The CDR3 is made up of 14 amino acids. Per the germline V gene, CDR1 is LNHDA and CDR2 is SQIVND (reference sequence). CDR3 DNA: TGTGCCAGTAGTTTGCGGGGAATTTCCTACGAGCAGTACTTC. Its protein product is CASSLRGISYEQYF.

The chain recombines TRBV5-1 with TRBJ2-5; 8 bases align to TRBD1. This CDR3 has 16 amino acids. Germline CDR1 and CDR2: SGHRS and YFSETQ. V shed 2 bases, J shed 4 bases, and the junction held 10 bases outside the gene matches. CDR3 region: CASSLGIQGVVETQYF. CDR3 nucleotides: TGCGCCAGCAGCTTAGGGATACAGGGGGTTGTAGAGACCCAGTACTTC.

The chain has TRBV30 and TRBJ1-1; the D is unclear. Germline V gene lookup returns CDR1 GTSNPN and CDR2 SVGIG (reference sequence). V dropped 1 base and J dropped 6 bases, with 12 bases sitting between them. This CDR3 has 13 residues. For the CDR3, the DNA is TGTGCCTGGAGTGCGACTCTCGGAGCTGAAGCTTTCTTT. Its protein is CAWSATLGAEAFF.

The rearrangement links TRBV6-5 to TRBJ2-5; a possible D gene is TRBD2 (6 bases). Trimming took 3 bases from V and 5 from J, leaving 7 bases between them. This CDR3 region has 12 residues. Germline CDR1 and CDR2: MNHEY and SVGAGI. DNA of the CDR3: TGTGCCAGCAGTTATGGGGGGGAGACCCAGTACTTC. Amino acids: CASSYGGETQYF.

This clone was seen just once. V usage is TRBV15 and J usage is TRBJ2-5, with 7 positions matching TRBD1. J lost 5 bases, V lost 0 bases, and 12 bases had no gene match. The CDR3 contains 17 residues. Germline CDR1 and CDR2: LNHNV and YYDKDF (reference sequence). DNA of the CDR3: TGTGCCACCAGCAGAGAGATAGGACAGGATGGGTTGGAGACCCAGTACTTC. It specifies CATSREIGQDGLETQYF.

The chain uses TRBV4-3 and TRBJ2-3; D remains ambiguous. CDR1 and CDR2 from the germline V gene are LGHNA and YSLEER. The CDR3 runs 13 residues. The germline V and J ends were trimmed by 3 bases and 6 bases, with 10 bases remaining between them. CDR3 in DNA: TGCGCCAGCAGCCACCAGGTCCGGGATACGCAGTATTTT. It translates to CASSHQVRDTQYF.

The chain recombines TRBV27 with TRBJ1-1, with TRBD1 identical over 8 bases. Germline CDR1 MNHEY, CDR2 SMNVEV (reference sequence). The CDR3 is 15 residues long. Trimming took 6 bases from V and 3 from J; bases not matched to a gene: 9. The CDR3 DNA follows: TGTGCCAGCAGCGAAATCGGACAGGGAGACACTGAAGCTTTCTTT. This gives the protein CASSEIGQGDTEAFF.

The J gene is TRBJ1-4, the V gene TRBV5-4; 9 nucleotides match TRBD1. The trim removed 4 bases at V and 7 bases at J, leaving 11 bases unmatched. CDR1 and CDR2 from the germline V gene are SGHNT and YYREEE (reference sequence). This CDR3 contains 16 residues. CDR3 protein: CASSLSRQGGSEKLFF. DNA for the CDR3: TGTGCCAGCAGCCTATCGAGACAGGGGGGAAGTGAAAAACTGTTTTTT.

The chain links TRBV9 to TRBJ2-7, with D possibly TRBD2 on 6 matching bases. Germline CDR1 SGDLS, CDR2 YYNGEE. The CDR3 sequence is 15 residues long. V shed 3 bases and J shed 7 bases, with 20 bases lying between them. CDR3 sequence: CASSATSYVRGEQYF. For the CDR3, the DNA is TGTGCCAGCAGCGCGACTAGTTATGTGAGAGGGGAGCAGTACTTC.

This chain connects TRBV30 to TRBJ2-3, with TRBD2 matching 13 bases. The CDR3 consists of 16 residues. Per germline, CDR1 GTSNPN and CDR2 SVGIG (reference sequence). After removal of 3 bases from V and 5 bases from J, the junction contained 8 bases not matched to a gene. CDR3 region: CAWSLGTSGIIDTQYF. The CDR3 DNA reads as TGTGCCTGGAGCCTAGGGACTAGCGGGATTATAGATACGCAGTATTTT.

V usage is TRBV4-3 and J usage is TRBJ2-5, with D perhaps matching TRBD1 (6 bases). V gave up 0 bases and J gave up 5 bases, with 13 bases separating them. The CDR3 extends over 15 amino acids. CDR1 is LGHNA, CDR2 YSLEER, per germline. This CDR3 is CASSQEIYRAETQYF. The CDR3 DNA reads TGCGCCAGCAGCCAAGAGATTTACAGGGCCGAGACCCAGTACTTC.

The V gene is TRBV4-1, the J gene TRBJ2-1; D may be TRBD2 (5 bases). The CDR3 totals 15 residues. V was cut by 0 bases and J by 3 bases, with 9 bases left in between. Germline CDR1 reads MGHRA; CDR2 reads YSYEKL. CDR3 in DNA: TGCGCCAGCAGCCAAGAGGGGAGAGGCTACAATGAGCAGTTCTTC. As protein: CASSQEGRGYNEQFF.

This clone has only a few counts. The V call is TRBV6-1, the J call TRBJ1-4; tentative D call: TRBD1 (5 bases). The CDR3 totals 14 residues. Deletions cut 1 base from V and 6 bases from J, with 9 bases between. Germline V CDR1 and CDR2: MNHNS, SASEGT. Here the CDR3 reads CASSEGGFYEKLFF. The CDR3 DNA reads TGTGCCAGCAGTGAAGGGGGCTTTTATGAAAAACTGTTTTTT.

The chain carries TRBV7-8 and TRBJ1-1; D might be TRBD1 (6 bases). From germline, CDR1 is SGHVS and CDR2 FQNEAQ. The ends were cut back, 1 base at V and 1 base at J, with 7 bases in the middle. This CDR3 region has 14 residues. In DNA, the CDR3 is TGTGCCAGCAGCTTAGGGACAGCGAACACTGAAGCTTTCTTT. Its protein is CASSLGTANTEAFF.

This sequence joins TRBV6-6 and TRBJ2-7; TRBD1 agrees at 9 bases. Trimming at V came to 0 bases and at J to 6 bases, leaving 9 bases not matched to a gene. The CDR3 loop spans 16 amino acids. Germline CDR1 MNHNY, CDR2 SVGAGI (reference sequence). The CDR3 region is CASSYSLNTGGSEQYF. In DNA, the CDR3 is TGTGCCAGCAGTTACTCCCTTAATACAGGGGGCTCCGAGCAGTACTTC.

The chain joins TRBV5-6 to TRBJ2-3, with a tentative D call TRBD2 (6 bases). CDR1 and CDR2 (germline): SGHDT, YYEEEE. The CDR3 length is 13 residues. Trimming took off 6 bases at V and 4 bases at J, with 12 bases between the two ends. CDR3 loop: CASTLTSSDTQYF. Here the CDR3 DNA reads TGTGCCAGCACCCTGACTAGTTCAGATACGCAGTATTTT.

In DNA form, the CDR3 reads TGTGCCAGCAGTTTAGGGACAGGGGTTGGGGGCTACACCTTC. It is translated as CASSLGTGVGGYTF. The V and J genes are TRBV28 and TRBJ1-2, with 10 bases lining up with TRBD1. The CDR3 has 14 residues. Germline V gene data show CDR1 as MDHEN and CDR2 as SYDVKM. Losses at the gene ends were 2 bases for V and 8 bases for J; bases not matched to a gene: 5.

The rearrangement joins TRBV10-3 to TRBJ2-3, with 10 bases aligning to TRBD2. This CDR3 comprises 16 residues. After removal of 6 bases from V and 11 bases from J, the junction contained 17 bases not matched to a gene. Germline lookup yields CDR1 ENHRY and CDR2 SYGVKD. Here the CDR3 DNA reads TGTGCCATCAGCCCTTCCTCTGGGCTAGCGGGAGTGGAGCAGTATTTT. Residues: CAISPSSGLAGVEQYF.

The rearrangement links TRBV28 to TRBJ1-2; D is perhaps TRBD1 (5 bases). V was cut by 6 bases and J by 8 bases, with 19 bases left in between. The CDR3 covers 14 residues. Per germline, CDR1 MDHEN and CDR2 SYDVKM. The CDR3 coding sequence is TGTGCCAGCAGCTTCTACCAGTGGAGGGACGGCTACACCTTC. Translated, it gives CASSFYQWRDGYTF.